This T cell receptor (beta chain) appears in the sequencing data of a study of blood T cell repertoires in COVID-19. Original processing notes: Amplification of reference gene primers was used by the study to estimate nucleated cell counts. The repertoire was sequenced with immunoSEQ multiplex PCR; TCRdb's copy has only in-frame clones and lacks some. V, J and clone size derive from that table, while D and trimming were established from the DNA sequence. The top ten clones hold roughly 4.5% of a sample with some 300,000 clones, about nine tenths of them seen once. Adults between about 18 and 95 years of age took part from about two dozen US areas. The TCR was taken from a man aged 25 to 45 who had recovered from COVID-19. Material: PBMCs or T cells enriched from blood (not recorded which).

This chain's CDR3 is CAPAPDGARGYEQYF. In DNA form, the CDR3 reads TGTGCCCCAGCCCCCGATGGTGCACGGGGCTACGAGCAGTACTTC. This chain connects TRBV2 to TRBJ2-7; D perhaps matches TRBD2 (5 bases). The ends were cut back, 11 bases at V and 3 bases at J, with 23 bases in the middle. Germline CDR1 SNHLY, CDR2 FYNNEI. This CDR3 is 15 amino acids long.